One sample yielded the 29 T cell receptor beta chains listed below, sequenced in a study of CD8 T cells in ankylosing spondylitis. General observations from the study: In ankylosing spondylitis blood, a motif of 7 to 9 highly homologous TCR beta variants appeared characteristic.

The antigens for these receptors are not known. TCRdb re-called the 5' RACE reads through MiXCR, storing one row per CDR3 protein. The sample shows fewer than 500,000 distinct CDR3 sequences, about a fifth of them seen only once. Sequenced material: blood, either unsorted or a sorted T cell fraction (not recorded which). The receptors were sampled from a male donor with ankylosing spondylitis.

The gene calls are TRBV12-3 or TRBV12-4 and TRBJ1-6, with D tentatively TRBD1 (5 bases). The CDR3 consists of 15 residues. V shed 5 bases and J shed 9 bases, with 17 bases lying between them. In DNA form, the CDR3 reads TGTGCCAGCAGTCCCGCGGGACTAAGCGGTTCACCCCTCCACTTT. Amino acid sequence: CASSPAGLSGSPLHF.

This clonotype was observed a few times. The chain is built from TRBV5-1 and TRBJ2-7; TRBD1 is a possible D gene (5 bases). This CDR3 spans 13 amino acids. The V gene lost 2 bases and the J gene lost 2 bases, with 8 bases spanning the gap. The germline CDR1 and CDR2 sequences are SGHRS and YFSETQ. The CDR3 region is CASSLSRAYEQYF. CDR3 nucleotide sequence: TGCGCCAGCAGCTTATCCAGGGCCTACGAGCAGTACTTC.

J is TRBJ2-3 and V is TRBV7-3; D remains ambiguous. The germline V and J ends were trimmed by 5 bases and 5 bases, with 14 bases remaining between them. The CDR3 runs to 14 residues. Looked up from germline, CDR1 is SGHTA and CDR2 is FQGTGA. CDR3 nucleotide sequence: TGTGCCAGCAGCGCAGACCGGGCCCAAGATACGCAGTATTTT. As protein: CASSADRAQDTQYF.

The sample holds many counts of this clonotype. A junction end diverges from the germline sequence, so it may reflect a read error. The V call is TRBV28, the J call TRBJ1-1; D is ambiguous. Germline V gene data show CDR1 as MDHEN and CDR2 as SYDVKM. CDR3 length: 12 residues. The DNA of the CDR3 is TGTGCCAGCAGTTTACGCCGGCCTGAGGCTTTCTTT. This translates into CASSLRRPEAFF.

J is TRBJ2-1 and V is TRBV18; 12 nucleotides agree with TRBD2. The ends lost 3 bases at V and 6 bases at J; junction bases unmatched: 3. The CDR3 loop spans 15 amino acids. From germline, CDR1 is KGHSH and CDR2 LQKENI. In DNA form, the CDR3 reads TGTGCCAGCTCACCGACTAGCGGGAGTGGCAATGAGCAGTTCTTC. Translation: CASSPTSGSGNEQFF.

This clonotype occurred a few times. The rearrangement uses TRBV19 and TRBJ2-2, with D possibly TRBD2 on 6 matching bases. Germline V gene lookup returns CDR1 LNHDA and CDR2 SQIVND (reference sequence). With 7 bases removed from V and 8 bases from J, the gap between germline ends came to 20 bases. The CDR3 contains 15 residues. CDR3 bases: TGTGCCAGTATTTCACACCCTGTGGGAGGAGGGGAGCTGTTTTTT. Residues: CASISHPVGGGELFF.

The chain employs TRBV5-4 and TRBJ2-5, with 9 bases fitting TRBD1. The CDR3 runs 16 residues. Germline-derived CDR1 and CDR2 are SGHNT and YYREEE (reference sequence). The ends lost 3 bases at V and 4 bases at J; junction bases unmatched: 10. The CDR3 bases are TGTGCCAGCAGCTGGAGGACAGGGGAAGTAAGAGAGACCCAGTACTTC. Translating gives CASSWRTGEVRETQYF.

This chain connects TRBV20-1 to TRBJ2-5; D is possibly TRBD2 (5 bases). Germline V CDR1 and CDR2: DFQATT, SNEGSKA (reference sequence). This CDR3 is 13 amino acids long. V lost 6 bases, J lost 6 bases, and 17 bases lay in between. DNA for the CDR3: TGCAGTGCGGGCGGGCCCCAGGCACAGACCCAGTACTTC. Translating gives CSAGGPQAQTQYF.

The chain links TRBV7-3 to TRBJ2-3, with D perhaps TRBD2 (7 bases). The CDR3 runs 16 residues. CDR1 and CDR2 (germline): SGHTA, FQGTGA. The V and J ends lost 2 bases and 4 bases respectively, with 16 bases between them. CDR3 coding DNA: TGTGCCAGCAGCTTACGAGGGGGAGGGCCCTCAGATACGCAGTATTTT. This sequence encodes CASSLRGGGPSDTQYF. Full variable domain (missing parts from reference TRBV7-3 and TRBJ2-3): GAGVSQTPSNKVTEKGKYVELRCDPISGHTALYWYRQSLGQGPEFLIYFQGTGAADDSGLPNDRFFAVRPEGSVSTLKIQRTERGDSAVYLCASSLRGGGPSDTQYFGPGTRLTVL.

This clonotype was found many times. The chain couples TRBV7-3 to TRBJ2-1, with 12 bases lining up with TRBD2. The CDR3 length is 15 residues. V lost 3 bases to trimming and J lost 12 bases; unmatched junction nucleotides: 9. Germline CDR1 SGHTA, CDR2 FQGTGA. The CDR3 is CASSLGLAGGIGQFF. DNA for the CDR3: TGTGCCAGCAGCTTGGGACTAGCGGGTGGGATTGGGCAGTTCTTC.

The chain links TRBV27 to TRBJ2-7; 9 bases map to TRBD1. The germline CDR1 and CDR2 sequences are MNHEY and SMNVEV (reference sequence). The CDR3 is 16 residues long. V dropped 5 bases and J dropped 4; count of bases not matched to a gene: 12. In DNA form, the CDR3 reads TGTGCCAGCAGTCTTTCGGGACAGGGTTCCGCATACGAGCAGTACTTC. Residues: CASSLSGQGSAYEQYF.

In this sample, this clonotype turned up a few times. The CDR3 loop reads CASSYWGDRYEQYF. DNA of the CDR3: TGTGCCAGCAGTTACTGGGGAGATCGATACGAGCAGTACTTC. The chain joins TRBV6-5 to TRBJ2-7; maybe TRBD2 (5 bases). The germline V and J ends were trimmed by 1 base and 4 bases, with 11 bases remaining between them. Germline CDR1 is MNHEY and CDR2 is SVGAGI. The CDR3 is 14 residues long.

V is TRBV21-1 and J is TRBJ2-7. TRBV21-1 is flagged as a pseudogene. The CDR3 spans 16 residues. The CDR3 region has the DNA TGTGCCAGCAGCAAAGCGCTTTCGGGGAAGTCGTACGAGCAGTACTTC. This codes for CASSKALSGKSYEQYF.

This chain joins TRBV3-1 and TRBJ2-3, with D unclear. Deletions cut 1 base from V and 10 bases from J, with 9 bases between. Germline assignment: CDR1 LGHDT and CDR2 YNNKEL (reference sequence). There are 12 residues in the CDR3. The CDR3 here is CASSQVVGSQYF. DNA for the CDR3: TGTGCCAGCAGCCAAGTTGTGGGTTCGCAGTATTTT.

This clonotype appeared a few times. This chain uses TRBV20-1 with TRBJ2-2, with D perhaps TRBD1 (5 bases). This CDR3 is built from 15 residues. Per the germline V gene, CDR1 is DFQATT and CDR2 is SNEGSKA (reference sequence). Trimming pared 2 bases from V and 5 bases from J, leaving 15 bases between. The CDR3 is CSARPMVGVTGELFF. The CDR3 DNA reads as TGCAGTGCTAGACCCATGGTAGGGGTTACCGGGGAGCTGTTTTTT.

This chain links TRBV12-3 or TRBV12-4 with TRBJ1-2; TRBD1 aligns across 8 bases. The CDR3 contains 14 residues. Losses at the gene ends were 5 bases for V and 4 bases for J; bases not matched to a gene: 6. The CDR3, as DNA: TGTGCCAGCAGTAGCCGGGACAGGCCCTATGGCTACACCTTC. Translated: CASSSRDRPYGYTF.

The V call is TRBV28, the J call TRBJ1-5; 8 nucleotides match TRBD1. The CDR3 spans 14 residues. V lost 6 bases, J lost 6 bases, and 7 bases stayed unmatched. CDR1 is MDHEN and CDR2 is SYDVKM in the germline V gene. CDR3 nucleotide sequence: TGTGCCAGCAGACAGCAGGGGGCGAGTCAGCCCCAGCATTTT. It is translated as CASRQQGASQPQHF. The full variable domain, its missing parts supplied by reference TRBV28 and TRBJ1-5, is DVKVTQSSRYLVKRTGEKVFLECVQDMDHENMFWYRQDPGLGLRLIYFSYDVKMKEKGDIPEGYSVSREKKERFSLILESASTNQTSMYLCASRQQGASQPQHFGDGTRLSIL.

J is TRBJ2-1 and V is TRBV24-1; the match to TRBD2 covers 12 bases. V dropped 3 bases and J dropped 8; count of bases not matched to a gene: 4. In germline, CDR1 is KGHDR, CDR2 SFDVKD. The CDR3 covers 15 residues. The CDR3 DNA reads as TGTGCCACCAGTGATAGACTAGCGGGAGTCTATGAGCAGTTCTTC. Amino acid sequence: CATSDRLAGVYEQFF.

The chain couples TRBV20-1 to TRBJ2-3, with 8 bases identical to TRBD2. This CDR3 region has 15 residues. V shed 1 base and J 2 bases; nucleotides not matched to a gene: 5. The germline gives CDR1 DFQATT, CDR2 SNEGSKA (reference sequence). CDR3 in amino acids: CSARGIAGFTDTQYF. In nucleotides, the CDR3 is TGCAGTGCTAGAGGGATAGCGGGATTCACAGATACGCAGTATTTT.

The table lists this clonotype with a few counts. The chain is built from TRBV27 and TRBJ2-5; 9 nucleotides align to TRBD1. The CDR3 is 15 amino acids. The ends lost 2 bases at V and 4 bases at J; junction bases unmatched: 5. From germline, CDR1 is MNHEY and CDR2 SMNVEV (reference sequence). CDR3 amino acids: CASSLMGQGAETQYF. In DNA form, the CDR3 reads TGTGCCAGCAGTTTAATGGGACAGGGTGCAGAGACCCAGTACTTC.

This clonotype was seen a few times. This chain uses TRBV13 with TRBJ2-1; D is unclear. Germline V lookup: CDR1 PRHDT, CDR2 FYEKMQ (reference sequence). Trimming took off 3 bases at V and 7 bases at J, with 10 bases between the two ends. There are 13 residues in the CDR3. The CDR3 is CASSFGSRNEQFF. The DNA of the CDR3 is TGTGCCAGCAGCTTTGGGTCGAGGAATGAGCAGTTCTTC.

This clonotype was seen a few times. This chain uses TRBV10-3 with TRBJ1-1; D gene uncertain. The CDR3 has 12 residues. Trimming removed 10 bases from V and 5 bases from J, with 14 bases in between. The germline CDR1 and CDR2 sequences are ENHRY and SYGVKD. The CDR3 reads CATSTPGTEAFF. The DNA of the CDR3 is TGTGCCACCTCGACCCCGGGAACTGAAGCTTTCTTT.

This chain links TRBV15 with TRBJ2-3; no reliable D call. Germline loops: CDR1 LNHNV, CDR2 YYDKDF (reference sequence). CDR3 length: 14 residues. The ends were cut back, 5 bases at V and 1 base at J, with 10 bases in the middle. CDR3 amino acids: CATSQRDGTDTQYF. Written as DNA, the CDR3 is TGTGCCACCAGCCAAAGGGATGGCACAGATACGCAGTATTTT.

This clonotype turned up a few times. J is TRBJ2-5 and V is TRBV19; 10 bases fit TRBD1. Germline CDR1 reads LNHDA; CDR2 reads SQIVND (reference sequence). CDR3 length: 16 amino acids. V was pared by 6 bases and J by 4 bases, with 11 bases of the junction left unmatched. Here the CDR3 reads CASSLTTTGGGETQYF. The CDR3 DNA sequence: TGTGCCAGTAGCCTTACCACGACAGGGGGCGGAGAGACCCAGTACTTC.

Only a few counts were recorded for this clonotype. The chain uses TRBV5-1 and TRBJ2-3, with D possibly being TRBD1 (5 bases). Germline CDR1 and CDR2: SGHRS and YFSETQ. Deletions cut 4 bases from V and 5 bases from J, with 14 bases between. The CDR3 consists of 14 residues. CDR3 sequence (DNA): TGCGCCAGCAGCGCCGATGCAGGGAAAGATACGCAGTATTTT. It is translated as CASSADAGKDTQYF.

The rearrangement links TRBV20-1 to TRBJ2-7; 11 positions match TRBD2. The germline V gene encodes CDR1 DFQATT and CDR2 SNEGSKA (reference sequence). V shed 6 bases and J 5 bases; nucleotides not matched to a gene: 9. The CDR3 sequence is 14 residues long. The CDR3 DNA reads TGCAGTGCCCCTCTTAGCGGGAGGGCCGACGAGCAGTACTTC. Its translation: CSAPLSGRADEQYF.

This clonotype was observed once. For the CDR3, the DNA is TGCGCCAGCAGCCAAGCCAGGACCGGGATCTACGAGCAGTACTTC. Its protein is CASSQARTGIYEQYF. The rearrangement uses TRBV4-3 and TRBJ2-7; D perhaps matches TRBD2 (5 bases). Per germline, CDR1 LGHNA and CDR2 YSLEER. V dropped 1 base and J dropped 3 bases, with 13 bases sitting between them. The CDR3 runs to 15 residues.

This chain links TRBV19 with TRBJ1-4; no clear D. Looked up from germline, CDR1 is LNHDA and CDR2 is SQIVND (reference sequence). The CDR3 consists of 13 residues. Trimming took 10 bases from V and 4 from J, leaving 13 bases between them. Here the CDR3 reads CATTGRDNEKLFF. CDR3 bases: TGTGCCACGACGGGTCGAGATAATGAAAAACTGTTTTTT.

This chain uses TRBV11-3 with TRBJ1-3; 7 nucleotides match TRBD1. This CDR3 has 15 residues. V lost 6 bases to trimming and J lost 2 bases; unmatched junction nucleotides: 7. CDR1 is SGHNT and CDR2 is YENEEA in the germline V gene. The CDR3 bases are TGTGCCAGCAGTGAACAGGGGCCCCCTGGAAACACCATATATTTT. It yields the protein CASSEQGPPGNTIYF.